Below, 21 T cell receptor beta chains from the same sample are listed, as sequenced in a study of blood T cells in healthy people across ages. Sample-barcoded 5' priming and a J-beta primer mix drove a second PCR of roughly 6 to 12 cycles. Each CDR3 protein is one row after TCRdb ran MiXCR on the 5' RACE reads. This sample carries some 1,000,000 distinct CDR3 sequences, 20% to 25% of them seen once, and the ten largest clones take 0.75%. Separately, the same data were catalogued under a study of T cells of mothers and their children.

The sequencing sample was made of blood. These receptors were taken from a girl aged 2 to 10 in good health.

The CDR3 DNA follows: TGTGCCAGCAGCTCCCCAGGGGAAGAGCAGTTCTTC. Translating it yields CASSSPGEEQFF. The chain couples TRBV7-9 to TRBJ2-1; tentatively, D is TRBD1 (6 bases). CDR3 length equals 12 residues. V was trimmed by 4 bases and J by 10 bases, leaving 11 bases between them. Germline V gene sequence: CDR1 SEHNR, CDR2 FQNEAQ (reference sequence).

The rearrangement joins TRBV7-2 to TRBJ2-5, with 9 bases identical to TRBD1. The better agreement between TRBJ2-7 and the DNA end casts doubt on the J call. CDR3 length: 15 residues. CDR1 and CDR2 (germline): SGHTA, FQGNSA. The CDR3 DNA is TGTGCCAGCAGCATCCGGGACAGGGCTCTTTACGAGCAGTACTTC. It yields the protein CASSIRDRALYEQYF.

The chain is built from TRBV3-1 and TRBJ2-1; the D gene is possibly TRBD2 (6 bases). The CDR3 is 15 amino acids. With 4 bases removed from V and 8 bases from J, the gap between germline ends came to 18 bases. Germline lookup yields CDR1 LGHDT and CDR2 YNNKEL (reference sequence). The CDR3, as DNA: TGTGCCAGCAGCCTGCGCCGATGGACTACCGATGAGCAGTTCTTC. Its translation: CASSLRRWTTDEQFF.

V is TRBV27 and J is TRBJ2-7; possible D gene TRBD2, 5 bases. Germline CDR1 is MNHEY and CDR2 is SMNVEV (reference sequence). Trimming pared 3 bases from V and 3 bases from J, leaving 24 bases between. The length of the CDR3 is 18 residues. In DNA, the CDR3 is TGTGCCAGCAGTTTGACGAGTGGATCTGTAGGGAGAGGCTACGAGCAGTACTTC. As protein: CASSLTSGSVGRGYEQYF.

The rearrangement links TRBV5-1 to TRBJ2-5, with 8 bases that match TRBD2. There are 15 residues in the CDR3. Per the germline V gene, CDR1 is SGHRS and CDR2 is YFSETQ. V shed 3 bases, J shed 4 bases, and the junction held 8 bases outside the gene matches. For the CDR3, the DNA is TGCGCCAGCAGCTCTTCGGGACTAGTGGGAGAGACCCAGTACTTC. Translated, it gives CASSSSGLVGETQYF.

This clonotype has more than one count but fewer than ten. J is TRBJ2-5 and V is TRBV6-5; 8 bases are shared with TRBD1. Germline values: CDR1 MNHEY, CDR2 SVGAGI. This CDR3 is 15 amino acids long. V lost 5 bases and J lost 2; bases outside the gene matches: 7. The DNA of the CDR3 is TGTGCCAGCAGTCGACAGGGGATGGATCAAGAGACCCAGTACTTC. As protein: CASSRQGMDQETQYF.

The gene calls are TRBV27 and TRBJ1-2; D remains unclear. CDR1 is MNHEY and CDR2 is SMNVEV in the germline V gene (reference sequence). Trimming removed 4 bases from V and 5 bases from J, with 14 bases in between. The CDR3 extends over 14 amino acids. CDR3: CASSYNSQIYGYTF. In nucleotides, the CDR3 is TGTGCCAGCAGTTATAACAGCCAAATTTATGGCTACACCTTC.

A few counts support this clonotype. This chain joins TRBV20-1 and TRBJ1-2; no clear D gene. The ends were cut back, 6 bases at V and 4 bases at J, with 12 bases in the middle. The germline V gene encodes CDR1 DFQATT and CDR2 SNEGSKA (reference sequence). CDR3 length: 12 residues. The CDR3 protein is CSAPVNFYGYTF. DNA of the CDR3: TGCAGTGCACCCGTGAACTTCTATGGCTACACCTTC.

The V gene is TRBV12-3 or TRBV12-4, the J gene TRBJ2-6; tentative D call: TRBD2 (5 bases). The V end was cut by 3 bases, the J end by 0 bases, with 15 bases between. This CDR3 is built from 18 residues. CDR3 nucleotides: TGTGCCAGCAGTTTTCCGTTATTAACTAGCTCTGGGGCCAACGTCCTGACTTTC. It translates to CASSFPLLTSSGANVLTF.

V gene TRBV6-2 or TRBV6-3 combines with J gene TRBJ2-1; maybe TRBD1 (5 bases). The DNA end favors TRBJ2-7, so the J call may be wrong. The CDR3 length is 13 residues. Per the germline V gene, CDR1 is MNHEY and CDR2 is SVGEGT. This chain's CDR3 is CASSYATAYEQYF. In DNA form, the CDR3 reads TGTGCCAGCAGTTACGCGACAGCCTACGAGCAGTACTTC.

The V gene is TRBV4-1, the J gene TRBJ1-1, with D maybe TRBD1 (5 bases). This CDR3 comprises 13 residues. Germline CDR1 MGHRA, CDR2 YSYEKL. V was shortened by 0 bases and J by 10 bases, with 12 bases between the two germline ends. The CDR3 DNA is TGCGCCAGCAGCCAAGAGGTCCAGGGAGGAGCTTTCTTT. Protein product: CASSQEVQGGAFF.

The chain combines TRBV5-1 with TRBJ2-2, with unresolved D. This CDR3 is 13 amino acids long. In germline, CDR1 is SGHRS, CDR2 YFSETQ. With 0 bases removed from V and 5 bases from J, the gap between germline ends came to 5 bases. The CDR3 nucleotides are TGCGCCAGCAGCTTGGAGTCGACCGGGGAGCTGTTTTTT. It is translated as CASSLESTGELFF.

Only a few counts were recorded for this clonotype. This rearrangement joins TRBV28 to TRBJ2-2; D could derive from TRBD1 or TRBD2 (6 bases each). The CDR3 has 15 residues. CDR1 and CDR2 (germline): MDHEN, SYDVKM. Between the trimmed V and J ends, which lost 3 bases and 6 bases, there was a span of 14 bases. The CDR3 DNA is TGTGCCAGCAGTTTTCCCGACAGGAGGGCCGGGGAGCTGTTTTTT. Amino acid sequence: CASSFPDRRAGELFF.

This clonotype was detected a few times. The chain has TRBV6-4 and TRBJ1-2; D uncertain. Per germline, CDR1 MRHNA and CDR2 SNTAGT. V was cut by 2 bases and J by 4 bases, with 8 bases left in between. The CDR3 extends over 13 amino acids. CDR3 sequence (DNA): TGTGCCAGCAGTGACGATGGAATCTATGGCTACACCTTC. Translated, it gives CASSDDGIYGYTF.

This clonotype has just a few counts. The chain couples TRBV11-2 to TRBJ2-7; D is uncertain. Trimming removed 1 base from V and 3 bases from J, with 10 bases in between. The CDR3 contains 14 residues. Germline V lookup: CDR1 SGHAT, CDR2 FQNNGV. This CDR3 is CASSLVSGYYEQYF. The CDR3 DNA follows: TGTGCCAGCAGCTTAGTGTCCGGGTACTACGAGCAGTACTTC.

CDR3 amino acids: CASSQASGGEKLFF. The CDR3 DNA is TGTGCCAGCAGCCAAGCGTCAGGCGGTGAAAAACTGTTTTTT. V gene TRBV3-1 combines with J gene TRBJ1-4; no definite D call. Germline CDR1 and CDR2: LGHDT and YNNKEL (reference sequence). This CDR3 spans 14 amino acids. The V gene lost 1 base and the J gene lost 7 bases, with 10 bases spanning the gap.

To note about this clonotype: One end of the junction is discordant with germline, which a read error may explain. This chain uses TRBV20-1 with TRBJ2-7, with 7 bases aligning to TRBD1. Germline V gene lookup returns CDR1 DFQATT and CDR2 SNEGSKA (reference sequence). CDR3 length: 14 residues. In DNA, the CDR3 is TGCAGTGCGAAGGGACAGAGGAGCTCCTACGAGCCGTACTTC. Its translation is CSAKGQRSSYEPYF.

This clonotype came up once. The chain employs TRBV20-1 and TRBJ1-4; a weak D match, TRBD1 (6 bases). CDR1 is DFQATT, CDR2 SNEGSKA, per germline (reference sequence). This CDR3 has 14 residues. Trimming left V 4 bases short and J 6 bases short, with 15 bases between. CDR3: CSATPDSLHEKLFF. Written as DNA, the CDR3 is TGCAGTGCTACTCCGGACAGTCTACATGAAAAACTGTTTTTT.

In its sample, this clonotype was seen many times. The chain couples TRBV29-1 to TRBJ1-2; D is uncertain. CDR1 and CDR2 from the germline V gene are SQVTM and ANQGSEA. Trimming removed 6 bases at V and 8 bases at J, with 13 bases between. The length of the CDR3 is 11 residues. The CDR3 here is CSVEGFGGYTF. CDR3 nucleotides: TGCAGCGTCGAGGGTTTCGGAGGCTACACCTTC.

Note on this clonotype: One junction end does not reproduce the germline sequence, and a read error may be involved. CDR3 in amino acids: CASSYYDPGALNYGYTF. The DNA for the CDR3 is TGTGCTAGCAGTTACTATGACCCAGGTGCACTTAACTATGGCTACACCTTC. The chain joins TRBV6-5 to TRBJ1-2, with D uncertain. The CDR3 sequence is 17 residues long. The germline CDR1 and CDR2 sequences are MNHEY and SVGAGI.

The CDR3 region is CASSGGLATSDDNEQFF. The CDR3 coding sequence is TGTGCCAGCAGTGGTGGACTAGCGACGAGCGACGACAATGAGCAGTTCTTC. The chain couples TRBV6-1 to TRBJ2-1; 9 nucleotides line up with TRBD2. This CDR3 comprises 17 residues. Trimming at V came to 4 bases and at J to 5 bases, leaving 12 bases not matched to a gene. The germline V gene encodes CDR1 MNHNS and CDR2 SASEGT.